Below, 13 T cell receptor beta chains from the same sample are listed, as sequenced in a study of STAT3 mutations in large granular lymphocyte leukemia. Points from the study as a whole: At least one immunodominant TCR beta clonotype appeared in every T-cell large granular lymphocyte leukemia patient.

These TCRs are of unknown antigen specificity. Clones were read by immunoSEQ multiplex PCR, and TCRdb kept only the in-frame ones, dropping some. The sample has about 16,000 clones, roughly 86% seen once; the top ten hold over 7.5%. The specimen sequenced was peripheral blood mononuclear cells. The source of these receptors is a man between 50 and 59 years old with T-cell large granular lymphocyte leukemia. Some clones in this sample may be carry-over from other donors' samples.

The chain couples TRBV6-6 to TRBJ2-3; D tentatively fits TRBD1 or TRBD2 (5 bases each). V was trimmed by 0 bases and J by 4 bases, leaving 8 bases between them. The CDR3 consists of 14 residues. Germline V CDR1 and CDR2: MNHNY, SVGAGI (reference sequence). The CDR3 spells CASSYSEGPDTQYF. CDR3 bases: TGTGCCAGCAGTTACTCAGAGGGGCCAGATACGCAGTATTTT.

V and J are TRBV28 and TRBJ1-6; D is possibly TRBD1 (5 bases). Looked up from germline, CDR1 is MDHEN and CDR2 is SYDVKM. Trimming pared 4 bases from V and 0 bases from J, leaving 16 bases between. The CDR3 runs to 18 residues. The CDR3 reads CASSWDWTPSSYNSPLHF. The CDR3 nucleotides read TGTGCCAGCAGTTGGGACTGGACACCTAGCTCCTATAATTCACCCCTCCACTTT.

The rearrangement links TRBV28 to TRBJ2-7; D might be TRBD2 (6 bases). The germline CDR1 and CDR2 sequences are MDHEN and SYDVKM. This CDR3 has 15 amino acids. V was shortened by 6 bases and J by 4 bases, with 19 bases between the two germline ends. CDR3 sequence: CASRELGGSGYEQYF. In nucleotides, the CDR3 is TGTGCCAGCAGGGAACTGGGGGGTTCTGGATACGAGCAGTACTTC. The whole variable domain, remainder taken from reference TRBV28 and TRBJ2-7, is DVKVTQSSRYLVKRTGEKVFLECVQDMDHENMFWYRQDPGLGLRLIYFSYDVKMKEKGDIPEGYSVSREKKERFSLILESASTNQTSMYLCASRELGGSGYEQYFGPGTRLTVT.

This chain links TRBV13 with TRBJ1-1; 9 nucleotides align to TRBD1. Germline assignment: CDR1 PRHDT and CDR2 FYEKMQ (reference sequence). The CDR3 runs to 15 residues. Trimming at V came to 4 bases and at J to 4 bases, leaving 7 bases not matched to a gene. The DNA for the CDR3 is TGTGCCAGCAGCTCAACAGGGGGCGTTGGCACTGAAGCTTTCTTT. It codes for CASSSTGGVGTEAFF.

This clone was observed once. The rearrangement joins TRBV5-6 to TRBJ2-7; the match to TRBD1 covers 9 bases. This CDR3 is 16 amino acids long. The V gene's germline CDR1 is SGHDT and CDR2 YYEEEE. Trimming removed 3 bases from V and 3 bases from J; junction bases left unmatched: 10. The CDR3 DNA is TGTGCCAGCAGCTCGGCCACGGGACAGGGCGTCTACGAGCAGTACTTC. It yields the protein CASSSATGQGVYEQYF.

V and J are TRBV5-6 and TRBJ2-5; D not certain. Trimming removed 0 bases at V and 3 bases at J, with 0 bases between. Germline V gene data show CDR1 as SGHDT and CDR2 as YYEEEE. This CDR3 has 11 residues. The CDR3 nucleotides read TGTGCCAGCAGCTTGGAAGAGACCCAGTACTTC. This codes for CASSLEETQYF.

The chain carries TRBV6-5 and TRBJ2-5, with D tentatively TRBD1 (6 bases). Germline assignment: CDR1 MNHEY and CDR2 SVGAGI. With 6 bases removed from V and 7 bases from J, the gap between germline ends came to 15 bases. The CDR3 extends over 13 amino acids. The CDR3 protein is CASRKGQSGTQYF. CDR3 in DNA: TGTGCCAGCAGAAAAGGACAGTCAGGGACCCAGTACTTC.

The chain joins TRBV15 to TRBJ1-5; 7 positions match TRBD1. The CDR3 is 15 residues long. V lost 5 bases and J lost 0; bases outside the gene matches: 4. Germline lookup yields CDR1 LNHNV and CDR2 YYDKDF (reference sequence). CDR3 in DNA: TGTGCCACCAGCGGGGGACAGTTTAGCAATCAGCCCCAGCATTTT. Its protein product is CATSGGQFSNQPQHF.

V gene TRBV29-1 combines with J gene TRBJ2-7, with 11 bases matching TRBD2. The CDR3 sequence is 14 residues long. CDR1 and CDR2 from the germline V gene are SQVTM and ANQGSEA. V lost 2 bases to trimming and J lost 4 bases; unmatched junction nucleotides: 4. CDR3: CSVELAGGQYEQYF. DNA for the CDR3: TGCAGCGTTGAACTAGCGGGAGGACAGTACGAGCAGTACTTC.

The V call is TRBV5-1, the J call TRBJ1-2, with D perhaps TRBD1 (5 bases). Germline CDR1 and CDR2: SGHRS and YFSETQ. Trimming stripped 2 bases from V and 4 bases from J, with 12 bases between. The CDR3 runs 14 residues. The DNA for the CDR3 is TGCGCCAGCAGCTTAGGGGAGGAAGGCTATGGCTACACCTTC. Residues: CASSLGEEGYGYTF.

This chain uses TRBV5-1 with TRBJ1-2, with a weak D call TRBD1 (6 bases). There are 11 residues in the CDR3. Trimming pared 4 bases from V and 13 bases from J, leaving 14 bases between. From germline, CDR1 is SGHRS and CDR2 YFSETQ. The CDR3 protein is CASSLGTRATF. The DNA for the CDR3 is TGCGCCAGCAGCCTAGGGACAAGGGCCACCTTC.

This sequence joins TRBV18 and TRBJ1-2; 7 nucleotides match TRBD1. Germline loops: CDR1 KGHSH, CDR2 LQKENI. V trimming: 5 bases; J trimming: 6 bases; junction bases outside the gene matches: 0. The CDR3 is made up of 11 amino acids. This CDR3 reads CASSTGDGYTF. In DNA form, the CDR3 reads TGTGCCAGCTCAACAGGGGATGGCTACACCTTC.

The chain carries TRBV6-6 and TRBJ1-5; D is unresolved. CDR1 is MNHNY and CDR2 is SVGAGI in the germline V gene (reference sequence). The CDR3 covers 13 residues. V was cut by 6 bases and J by 0 bases, with 6 bases left in between. The CDR3 loop is CASRVDSNQPQHF. DNA of the CDR3: TGTGCCAGCAGGGTCGATAGCAATCAGCCCCAGCATTTT.